What follows are 28 T cell receptor beta chains derived from one specimen sequenced in a study of vaccination and CD4 T cells after COVID-19. The treatment is: roughly 10-day PBMC culture with coronavirus spike peptide pools or control peptides (ViraFEST assay). CD4+ T cells that had been cultured provided DNA sequenced with the Oncomine TCR Beta short-read assay. TCRdb recomputed calls from the PCR reads with MiXCR, one row per CDR3 protein. The sample records around 20,000 distinct CDR3 sequences, approximately 53% being singletons. Which antigens these TCRs recognize remains unknown. The sample consisted of CD4+ T cells from blood, cultured in vitro, taken before SARS-CoV-2 vaccination. These receptors all come from a human donor who had recovered from COVID-19.

The V and J genes are TRBV24-1 and TRBJ2-1; TRBD2 matches 15 bases. This CDR3 has 16 residues. The germline CDR1 and CDR2 sequences are KGHDR and SFDVKD. Trimming cost V 10 bases and J 1 base; bases outside gene matches: 4. The CDR3 here is CATGLAGGGSYNEQFF. As DNA, the CDR3 is TGTGCCACGGGACTAGCGGGAGGTGGGTCCTACAATGAGCAGTTCTTC.

This chain joins TRBV7-2 and TRBJ2-5; D is perhaps TRBD2 (5 bases). Germline CDR1 is SGHTA and CDR2 is FQGNSA. The CDR3 runs to 15 residues. Trimming removed 5 bases from V and 5 bases from J, with 18 bases in between. The CDR3 loop reads CASSHGGINGETQYF. CDR3 bases: TGTGCCAGCAGCCATGGAGGAATAAACGGCGAGACCCAGTACTTC.

The rearrangement uses TRBV10-3 and TRBJ1-1; D gene unclear. The CDR3 sequence is 16 residues long. The germline CDR1 and CDR2 sequences are ENHRY and SYGVKD. V lost 3 bases to trimming and J lost 1 base, with 15 bases between them. The DNA of the CDR3 is TGTGCCATCAGTGACGCGGTTGGGTTAGGGAACACTGAAGCTTTCTTT. Translated, it gives CAISDAVGLGNTEAFF.

The gene calls are TRBV28 and TRBJ1-2, with 9 bases matching TRBD1. V dropped 8 bases and J dropped 7; count of bases not matched to a gene: 2. Looked up from germline, CDR1 is MDHEN and CDR2 is SYDVKM. The CDR3 sequence is 11 residues long. The CDR3 sequence: CASGQGFGYTF. Here the CDR3 DNA reads TGTGCCAGCGGACAGGGGTTTGGCTACACCTTC.

This chain joins TRBV5-4 and TRBJ1-6; D not resolved. The germline CDR1 and CDR2 sequences are SGHNT and YYREEE (reference sequence). The V and J ends lost 0 bases and 7 bases respectively, with 11 bases between them. This CDR3 spans 15 amino acids. In nucleotides, the CDR3 is TGTGCCAGCAGCTTGGTAGGAGACGCGAATTCACCCCTCCACTTT. Its translation: CASSLVGDANSPLHF.

This clonotype was recorded a few times. Its ends do not fully match the called genes, so a read error is possible. The chain recombines TRBV19 with TRBJ1-2; D remains ambiguous. This CDR3 contains 12 residues. Germline V CDR1 and CDR2: LNHDA, SQIVND (reference sequence). The CDR3 protein is CASSGLNYGYTF. DNA of the CDR3: TGTGCCAGCTCCGGACTGAACTATGGGTACACCTTC.

The chain is built from TRBV20-1 and TRBJ2-3; 12 bases map to TRBD2. Germline V lookup: CDR1 DFQATT, CDR2 SNEGSKA (reference sequence). Trimming removed 1 base from V and 8 bases from J; junction bases left unmatched: 7. This CDR3 spans 15 amino acids. CDR3 bases: TGCAGTGCTAGAGCTAGCGGGAGGGCCAGTGGTACGCAGTATTTT. Amino acid sequence: CSARASGRASGTQYF.

The chain combines TRBV30 with TRBJ2-3; possibly TRBD2 for D (5 bases). V lost 2 bases and J lost 4, with 13 bases in between. This CDR3 has 14 amino acids. CDR1 is GTSNPN and CDR2 is SVGIG in the germline V gene (reference sequence). The CDR3 loop reads CAWSPTSSSDTQYF. CDR3 DNA sequence: TGTGCCTGGAGTCCAACCTCTAGCTCAGATACGCAGTATTTT.

V gene TRBV7-8 combines with J gene TRBJ1-5, with a tentative D call TRBD1 (6 bases). Germline V gene sequence: CDR1 SGHVS, CDR2 FQNEAQ. The CDR3 runs 16 residues. V was clipped by 4 bases and J by 1 base, with 14 bases between them. The CDR3 DNA reads as TGTGCCAGCAGCTCCACCAGGGACAAAAGCAATCAGCCCCAGCATTTT. Translating it yields CASSSTRDKSNQPQHF.

This clonotype was counted a few times. The chain has TRBV15 and TRBJ1-4, with D perhaps TRBD1 (6 bases). CDR3 length: 16 residues. Germline CDR1 LNHNV, CDR2 YYDKDF (reference sequence). V was cut by 3 bases and J by 0 bases, with 11 bases left in between. The CDR3 spells CATSSRGGTTNEKLFF. The CDR3 region has the DNA TGTGCCACCAGCAGCCGCGGGGGCACAACTAATGAAAAACTGTTTTTT.

About this clonotype itself: The junction differs from germline at one of its ends, possibly a read error. The chain recombines TRBV7-9 with TRBJ2-7; weak D call: TRBD2 (6 bases). The germline CDR1 and CDR2 sequences are SEHNR and FQNEAQ (reference sequence). The CDR3 runs 15 residues. The CDR3 region has the DNA TGCGCCAGCAGACCATTTACGGGAGTCTCTAACGAGCAGTACTTC. Translating gives CASRPFTGVSNEQYF.

This clonotype has just a few counts. The genes are TRBV20-1 and TRBJ1-5, with D possibly matching TRBD1 (6 bases). The germline gives CDR1 DFQATT, CDR2 SNEGSKA (reference sequence). The CDR3 runs to 13 residues. V shed 2 bases and J shed 7 bases, with 12 bases lying between them. The CDR3 bases are TGCAGTGCTAGATTGGGGGGCGGACAGCCCCAGCATTTT. This gives the protein CSARLGGGQPQHF.

This chain connects TRBV19 to TRBJ2-7; perhaps TRBD1 as D (6 bases). The CDR3 has 14 amino acids. The V gene lost 4 bases and the J gene lost 7 bases, with 17 bases spanning the gap. Germline assignment: CDR1 LNHDA and CDR2 SQIVND (reference sequence). The CDR3 loop is CASSKPGQRGEQYF. The CDR3 coding sequence is TGTGCCAGTAGTAAACCGGGACAAAGGGGGGAGCAGTACTTC.

The V call is TRBV2, the J call TRBJ2-2; maybe TRBD2 (6 bases). The CDR3 has 15 residues. The germline V gene encodes CDR1 SNHLY and CDR2 FYNNEI. Trimming removed 6 bases from V and 6 bases from J, with 17 bases in between. In nucleotides, the CDR3 is TGTGCCAGCAGCCCAAGGACTAAGGAGGCCGGGGAGCTGTTTTTT. Amino acids: CASSPRTKEAGELFF.

In DNA form, the CDR3 reads TGTGCCAGCAGTGCCGCTTCGTTGGTGAACACTGAAGCTTTCTTT. Protein: CASSAASLVNTEAFF. This chain uses TRBV28 with TRBJ1-1; D call uncertain. The CDR3 is 15 residues long. CDR1 and CDR2 from the germline V gene are MDHEN and SYDVKM. Trimming took off 5 bases at V and 0 bases at J, with 13 bases between the two ends.

In its sample, this clonotype was seen once. At one end the junction does not follow the germline gene, possibly because of a read error. The CDR3 nucleotides are TGTGCCAGCAGCTCGGACACTCGGAGGATGTACTTC. Translation: CASSSDTRRMYF. The V call is TRBV5-3, the J call TRBJ2-4; tentatively, D is TRBD1 or TRBD2 (5 bases each). TRBV5-3 counts as an open reading frame of uncertain function. The CDR3 runs 12 residues.

This sequence joins TRBV25-1 and TRBJ1-4; possible D gene TRBD1, 6 bases. V was trimmed by 3 bases and J by 7 bases, leaving 12 bases between them. The CDR3 has 14 residues. Germline V gene data show CDR1 as MGHDK and CDR2 as SYGVNS. This CDR3 reads CASSESGGGEKLFF. CDR3 sequence (DNA): TGTGCCAGCAGTGAGTCTGGGGGCGGTGAAAAACTGTTTTTT.

The chain carries TRBV7-3 and TRBJ2-3; D is perhaps TRBD2 (6 bases). The CDR3 totals 15 residues. Between the trimmed V and J ends, which lost 1 base and 6 bases, there was a span of 14 bases. Germline CDR1 and CDR2: SGHTA and FQGTGA. The CDR3 region has the DNA TGTGCCAGCAGCTTAATGGGACTGGAAAGGGATACGCAGTATTTT. This gives the protein CASSLMGLERDTQYF.

In nucleotides, the CDR3 is TGCAGTGCTACGATCCAGGCGGTAGGGGATGAGCAGTTCTTC. It translates to CSATIQAVGDEQFF. This chain connects TRBV20-1 to TRBJ2-1; D is perhaps TRBD1 (5 bases). The V gene lost 4 bases and the J gene lost 8 bases, with 18 bases spanning the gap. CDR3 length: 14 residues. Germline-derived CDR1 and CDR2 are DFQATT and SNEGSKA (reference sequence).

In this sample, this clonotype turned up a few times. This sequence joins TRBV7-2 and TRBJ2-5, with D possibly matching TRBD1 (5 bases). Germline assignment: CDR1 SGHTA and CDR2 FQGNSA. With 3 bases removed from V and 2 bases from J, the gap between germline ends came to 13 bases. The CDR3 contains 15 residues. CDR3 sequence reads: CASSFSTAPQETQYF. In nucleotides, the CDR3 is TGTGCCAGCAGCTTCTCGACAGCTCCACAAGAGACCCAGTACTTC.

This rearrangement joins TRBV12-3 or TRBV12-4 to TRBJ2-3; tentatively, D is TRBD2 (5 bases). Trimming pared 5 bases from V and 4 bases from J, leaving 13 bases between. The CDR3 consists of 14 residues. The CDR3 DNA reads as TGTGCCAGCAGTCCTCGGGGTGGACCAGATACGCAGTATTTT. Translating gives CASSPRGGPDTQYF.

V usage is TRBV30 and J usage is TRBJ1-6, with 8 bases lining up with TRBD1. Germline V gene sequence: CDR1 GTSNPN, CDR2 SVGIG (reference sequence). The CDR3 covers 14 residues. V was clipped by 2 bases and J by 5 bases; unmatched bases: 2. CDR3 in amino acids: CAWSRGQDNSPLHF. The CDR3 DNA sequence: TGTGCCTGGAGTAGGGGACAGGATAATTCACCCCTCCACTTT. The full variable domain, rest sourced from reference TRBV30 and TRBJ1-6, is SQTIHQWPATLVQPVGSPLSLECTVEGTSNPNLYWYRQAAGRGLQLLFYSVGIGQISSEVPQNLSASRPQDRQFILSSKKLLLSDSGFYLCAWSRGQDNSPLHFGNGTRLTVT.

This clonotype was detected a few times. The chain recombines TRBV6-1 with TRBJ1-1; a weak D match, TRBD1 (5 bases). V dropped 1 base and J dropped 4 bases, with 10 bases sitting between them. CDR1 MNHNS and CDR2 SASEGT come from the germline V gene. The CDR3 totals 14 residues. CDR3 residues: CASSEEGGATEAFF. In nucleotides, the CDR3 is TGTGCCAGCAGTGAAGAGGGAGGGGCCACTGAAGCTTTCTTT.

The chain links TRBV19 to TRBJ2-4, with TRBD1 as a possible D gene (6 bases). The CDR3 spans 15 residues. In germline, CDR1 is LNHDA, CDR2 SQIVND (reference sequence). Trimming removed 4 bases at V and 2 bases at J, with 12 bases between. The CDR3 loop reads CASSRGGTSKNIQYF. CDR3 DNA: TGTGCCAGTAGTAGAGGGGGAACCTCCAAAAACATTCAGTACTTC.

CDR3 in DNA: TGTGCCAGCACGGCTGGGCAGGGCAACAAAAACATTCAGTACTTC. This codes for CASTAGQGNKNIQYF. This rearrangement joins TRBV2 to TRBJ2-4, with D possibly being TRBD1 (5 bases). The CDR3 runs 15 residues. Germline V CDR1 and CDR2: SNHLY, FYNNEI. Trimming cost V 7 bases and J 3 bases, with 16 bases left between them. Drawing the rest from reference TRBV2 and TRBJ2-4, the complete variable domain is EPEVTQTPSHQVTQMGQEVILRCVPISNHLYFYWYRQILGQKVEFLVSFYNNEISEKSEIFDDQFSVERPDGSNFTLKIRSTKLEDSAMYFCASTAGQGNKNIQYFGAGTRLSVL.

The rearrangement joins TRBV2 to TRBJ2-3, with a tentative D call TRBD2 (6 bases). CDR3 length: 15 amino acids. Germline assignment: CDR1 SNHLY and CDR2 FYNNEI. Trimming took 4 bases from V and 2 from J, leaving 13 bases between them. CDR3 bases: TGTGCCAGCAGTGGGGACTCCCAACCCACAGATACGCAGTATTTT. It yields the protein CASSGDSQPTDTQYF.

Worth noting for this clonotype: At one end, the junction sequence differs from germline, possibly due to a read error. The chain joins TRBV7-6 to TRBJ2-5, with 8 nucleotides matching TRBD1. Germline V gene data show CDR1 as SGHVS and CDR2 as FNYEAQ. The CDR3 covers 15 residues. The CDR3 here is CASSSWTGNQETQYF. The DNA for the CDR3 is TGTGCTAGCAGCTCTTGGACAGGGAACCAAGAGACCCAGTACTTC. Filled out from reference TRBV7-6 and TRBJ2-5, the complete variable domain reads GAGVSQSPRYKVTKRGQDVALRCDPISGHVSLYWYRQALGQGPEFLTYFNYEAQQDKSGLPNDRFSAERPEGSISTLTIQRTEQRDSAMYRCASSSWTGNQETQYFGPGTRLLVL.

This rearrangement joins TRBV7-2 to TRBJ1-1; D ambiguous. V lost 2 bases to trimming and J lost 4 bases, with 11 bases between them. This CDR3 is 14 amino acids long. Germline V gene data show CDR1 as SGHTA and CDR2 as FQGNSA. CDR3 protein: CASSLYGPGTEAFF. CDR3 DNA: TGTGCCAGCAGCTTATATGGGCCGGGCACTGAAGCTTTCTTT.